Shown below are 26 T cell receptor beta chains from a single sample sequenced in a study of blood T cell repertoires in COVID-19. TCRdb's table, derived via immunoSEQ multiplex PCR, lists solely in-frame clones and lacks some. Counted here are more than 300,000 clones, more than 75% occurring once; the ten biggest clones make up about 4.1%. Sequencing was done on a sample of PBMCs or T cells enriched from blood (not recorded which). The receptors stem from a man aged 25 to 40 who had recovered from COVID-19.

The chain has TRBV11-3 and TRBJ2-3, with 9 bases identical to TRBD2. The CDR3 is 17 amino acids. Per the germline V gene, CDR1 is SGHNT and CDR2 is YENEEA. V dropped 3 bases and J dropped 3; count of bases not matched to a gene: 10. The CDR3 nucleotides are TGTGCCAGCAGCTTGGGTGGCGGGGGGGCCGGGACAGATACGCAGTATTTT. Residues: CASSLGGGGAGTDTQYF.

V is TRBV25-1 and J is TRBJ2-3; perhaps TRBD2 as D (6 bases). The ends were cut back, 4 bases at V and 0 bases at J, with 8 bases in the middle. The CDR3 is 14 amino acids. The V gene's germline CDR1 is MGHDK and CDR2 SYGVNS. The CDR3, as DNA: TGTGCCAGCAGTGGCGGGGTTAGCACAGATACGCAGTATTTT. Translating gives CASSGGVSTDTQYF.

The chain couples TRBV6-4 to TRBJ2-7, with D perhaps TRBD1 (6 bases). CDR1 and CDR2 (germline): MRHNA, SNTAGT. V shed 6 bases and J shed 3 bases, with 12 bases lying between them. This CDR3 has 13 residues. The CDR3 here is CASRTTGNYEQYF. The CDR3 region has the DNA TGTGCCAGCAGAACCACAGGGAACTACGAGCAGTACTTC.

This chain joins TRBV18 and TRBJ2-3; 9 nucleotides match TRBD2. V lost 2 bases, J lost 3 bases, and 0 bases stayed unmatched. The CDR3 spans 14 residues. The V gene's germline CDR1 is KGHSH and CDR2 LQKENI. The CDR3 is CASSPSGRTDTQYF. In DNA form, the CDR3 reads TGTGCCAGCTCACCAAGCGGGAGGACAGATACGCAGTATTTT.

The chain employs TRBV11-2 and TRBJ2-5; no clear D gene. The germline gives CDR1 SGHAT, CDR2 FQNNGV. The CDR3 runs 14 residues. V was trimmed by 5 bases and J by 4 bases, leaving 14 bases between them. Here the CDR3 DNA reads TGTGCCAGCAGCCCCGCACGGTCGGGAGAGACCCAGTACTTC. Its protein is CASSPARSGETQYF.

This clone appeared a single time. CDR3 sequence: CASSPGLQETQYF. For the CDR3, the DNA is TGTGCCAGCAGTCCGGGGTTGCAAGAGACCCAGTACTTC. This chain links TRBV25-1 with TRBJ2-5; maybe TRBD2 (5 bases). This CDR3 spans 13 amino acids. CDR1 is MGHDK and CDR2 is SYGVNS in the germline V gene. Trimming cost V 5 bases and J 2 bases, with 9 bases left between them.

J is TRBJ2-1 and V is TRBV24-1, with 9 bases lining up with TRBD1. The CDR3 spans 18 residues. Germline CDR1 reads KGHDR; CDR2 reads SFDVKD. V lost 3 bases, J lost 5 bases, and 13 bases stayed unmatched. CDR3 sequence reads: CATSDLGTGQNLDNEQFF. CDR3 coding DNA: TGTGCCACCAGTGATCTCGGGACAGGGCAGAATCTCGACAATGAGCAGTTCTTC.

This rearrangement joins TRBV27 to TRBJ1-6; D may be TRBD1 (6 bases). The length of the CDR3 is 15 residues. Germline V gene sequence: CDR1 MNHEY, CDR2 SMNVEV (reference sequence). V was clipped by 7 bases and J by 6 bases, with 16 bases between them. CDR3 sequence: CASTRPSGVNSPLHF. CDR3 bases: TGTGCCAGCACCCGACCCTCAGGGGTTAATTCACCCCTCCACTTT.

The J gene is TRBJ2-7, the V gene TRBV20-1, with D hard to call. The CDR3 length is 14 residues. CDR1 and CDR2 from the germline V gene are DFQATT and SNEGSKA (reference sequence). The V end lost 3 bases, the J end lost 3 bases, and 15 bases lay between the germline ends. Here the CDR3 DNA reads TGCAGTGCTAGTCTCGGCGGCCAAAGCTACGAGCAGTACTTC. Residues: CSASLGGQSYEQYF.

The V gene is TRBV5-1, the J gene TRBJ2-7, with D tentatively TRBD1 (5 bases). This CDR3 spans 14 amino acids. V shed 0 bases and J shed 2 bases, with 9 bases lying between them. Germline V gene lookup returns CDR1 SGHRS and CDR2 YFSETQ. In DNA form, the CDR3 reads TGCGCCAGCAGCTTGGAATCAGGGCCCTACGAGCAGTACTTC. It codes for CASSLESGPYEQYF.

The genes are TRBV3-1 (or the pseudogene TRBV3-2) and TRBJ1-6; 10 nucleotides align to TRBD1. CDR1 is LGHDT and CDR2 is YNNKEL in the germline V gene (reference sequence). CDR3 length: 14 residues. V shed 6 bases and J 8 bases; nucleotides not matched to a gene: 4. The chain's CDR3 is CASRRTGGDSPLHF. CDR3 bases: TGTGCCAGCAGAAGGACAGGGGGGGATTCACCCCTCCACTTT.

The gene calls are TRBV2 and TRBJ1-1; D is possibly TRBD1 (5 bases). V shed 6 bases and J shed 0 bases, with 17 bases lying between them. Germline V lookup: CDR1 SNHLY, CDR2 FYNNEI. The CDR3 is made up of 16 amino acids. CDR3 loop: CASSQDSILMNTEAFF. In DNA, the CDR3 is TGTGCCAGCAGCCAAGACAGCATACTCATGAACACTGAAGCTTTCTTT.

The chain combines TRBV5-1 with TRBJ2-7; 11 bases map to TRBD2. Germline trimming cut 1 base from V and 4 bases from J; bases unmatched to any gene: 4. The CDR3 consists of 15 residues. The germline gives CDR1 SGHRS, CDR2 YFSETQ. The CDR3 nucleotides read TGCGCCAGCAGCTTGACGACTAGCGGGGCGTACGAGCAGTACTTC. It specifies CASSLTTSGAYEQYF. Variable domain in full (rest from reference TRBV5-1 and TRBJ2-7): KAGVTQTPRYLIKTRGQQVTLSCSPISGHRSVSWYQQTPGQGLQFLFEYFSETQRNKGNFPGRFSGRQFSNSRSEMNVSTLELGDSALYLCASSLTTSGAYEQYFGPGTRLTVT.

The genes are TRBV7-6 and TRBJ2-5; 8 bases fit TRBD1. J lost 5 bases, V lost 7 bases, and 9 bases had no gene match. The CDR3 is 14 residues long. The germline V gene encodes CDR1 SGHVS and CDR2 FNYEAQ. Written as DNA, the CDR3 is TGTGCCAGCAACGACAGGGGACCGAGGGAGACCCAGTACTTC. Its translation is CASNDRGPRETQYF.

This clone was found once. This chain links TRBV24-1 with TRBJ2-3; maybe TRBD1 (7 bases). Germline assignment: CDR1 KGHDR and CDR2 SFDVKD. Trimming took 6 bases from V and 3 from J, leaving 15 bases between them. There are 15 residues in the CDR3. CDR3 bases: TGTGCCACCAGTCCTGGGGCAGGGGGGACAGATACGCAGTATTTT. It encodes CATSPGAGGTDTQYF.

The chain recombines TRBV15 with TRBJ1-4; D gene uncertain. Deletions cut 0 bases from V and 7 bases from J, with 12 bases between. Germline V CDR1 and CDR2: LNHNV, YYDKDF (reference sequence). The CDR3 has 15 residues. The CDR3 sequence is CATSREPEVTEKLFF. The CDR3 DNA sequence: TGTGCCACCAGCAGAGAACCCGAGGTGACTGAAAAACTGTTTTTT.

This clone was detected ten times or more. The rearrangement links TRBV29-1 to TRBJ1-2; D is undetermined. CDR3 size: 13 residues. Germline CDR1 reads SQVTM; CDR2 reads ANQGSEA. The V end was cut by 6 bases, the J end by 3 bases, with 14 bases between. The CDR3 DNA is TGCAGCGTGAGCCCCCGGGGTGACTATGGCTACACCTTC. It translates to CSVSPRGDYGYTF. Complete variable domain (other parts from reference TRBV29-1 and TRBJ1-2): SAVISQKPSRDICQRGTSLTIQCQVDSQVTMMFWYRQQPGQSLTLIATANQGSEATYESGFVIDKFPISRPNLTFSTLTVSNMSPEDSSIYLCSVSPRGDYGYTFGSGTRLTVV.

The rearrangement joins TRBV27 to TRBJ1-5; tentatively, D is TRBD1 (5 bases). The CDR3 has 16 residues. Germline CDR1 reads MNHEY; CDR2 reads SMNVEV (reference sequence). V lost 5 bases to trimming and J lost 4 bases, with 18 bases between them. CDR3 in amino acids: CASSLSGGRTNQPQHF. The CDR3 region has the DNA TGTGCCAGCAGTCTTAGCGGGGGGAGGACGAATCAGCCCCAGCATTTT.

The gene calls are TRBV29-1 and TRBJ2-2, with D perhaps matching TRBD1 (5 bases). Trimming left V 6 bases short and J 2 bases short, with 13 bases between. There are 14 residues in the CDR3. Germline values: CDR1 SQVTM, CDR2 ANQGSEA. CDR3 nucleotide sequence: TGCAGCGTCAAGGGTCAGGGAAACACCGGGGAGCTGTTTTTT. Its protein product is CSVKGQGNTGELFF.

V usage is TRBV14 and J usage is TRBJ1-4; 7 nucleotides line up with TRBD1. Looked up from germline, CDR1 is SGHDN and CDR2 is FVKESK. This CDR3 comprises 15 residues. After removal of 2 bases from V and 5 bases from J, the junction contained 5 bases not matched to a gene. The CDR3 bases are TGTGCCAGCAGCCAATACAGGGGTTCCAATGAAAAACTGTTTTTT. Translated, it gives CASSQYRGSNEKLFF.

This clone was observed a few times. CDR3 loop: CASSLKGQGRFGTEAFF. As DNA, the CDR3 is TGTGCCAGCAGCCTCAAGGGACAGGGTCGGTTCGGCACTGAAGCTTTCTTT. This chain links TRBV11-3 with TRBJ1-1, with TRBD1 identical over 9 bases. Trimming cost V 5 bases and J 4 bases; bases outside gene matches: 14. Germline lookup yields CDR1 SGHNT and CDR2 YENEEA. The CDR3 is made up of 17 amino acids.

This sequence joins TRBV5-4 and TRBJ1-1; TRBD1 agrees at 8 bases. In germline, CDR1 is SGHNT, CDR2 YYREEE (reference sequence). Germline trimming cut 4 bases from V and 1 base from J; bases unmatched to any gene: 3. The CDR3 is 14 residues long. The CDR3 is CASSHDRGNTEAFF. CDR3 in DNA: TGTGCCAGCAGCCATGACAGGGGGAACACTGAAGCTTTCTTT.

The chain combines TRBV28 with TRBJ1-2, with unresolved D. From germline, CDR1 is MDHEN and CDR2 SYDVKM. V lost 3 bases and J lost 8, with 7 bases in between. The CDR3 covers 11 residues. In DNA, the CDR3 is TGTGCCAGCAGTTTCCATCCCGGCTACACCTTC. Its translation: CASSFHPGYTF.

The rearrangement joins TRBV9 to TRBJ1-2; the match to TRBD1 covers 8 bases. The V gene's germline CDR1 is SGDLS and CDR2 YYNGEE. This CDR3 comprises 16 residues. The junction had 14 bases not matched to a gene; V was cut back by 4 bases and J by 6 bases. CDR3 in amino acids: CASSWGTGASSDGYTF. CDR3 bases: TGTGCCAGCAGCTGGGGGACAGGCGCCTCTTCGGATGGCTACACCTTC.

The chain combines TRBV3-1 (or the pseudogene TRBV3-2) with TRBJ2-5, with TRBD2 identical over 7 bases. Germline CDR1 reads LGHDT; CDR2 reads YNNKEL (reference sequence). V lost 6 bases to trimming and J lost 10 bases; unmatched junction nucleotides: 20. The CDR3 is 16 amino acids. The CDR3 sequence is CASSLRLAQREGDQYF. DNA of the CDR3: TGTGCCAGCAGTCTAAGGCTGGCTCAGCGGGAAGGGGACCAGTACTTC.

V gene TRBV20-1 combines with J gene TRBJ1-1; D is perhaps TRBD1 (5 bases). V was shortened by 4 bases and J by 7 bases, with 10 bases between the two germline ends. This CDR3 has 11 amino acids. Germline values: CDR1 DFQATT, CDR2 SNEGSKA (reference sequence). CDR3 loop: CSAIGDSEAFF. The CDR3 DNA reads as TGCAGTGCTATAGGTGACAGTGAAGCTTTCTTT.